This T cell receptor beta chain was identified during a study of T-cell reconstitution after alpha-beta-depleted transplantation in children. This CDR3 spans 14 amino acids. Trimming took off 6 bases at V and 4 bases at J, with 14 bases between the two ends. Germline CDR1 is SGHRS and CDR2 is YFSETQ. This clonotype was recorded at least ten times. Preparation of the TCRbeta library was carried out with unique molecular identifiers. TCRdb analysed the PCR reads with MiXCR anew, one entry per CDR3 protein. The sample records about 190,000 distinct CDR3 sequences, around 6.8% being singletons. This sequence was found in a human donor who donated a stem cell graft to a child with Wiskott-Aldrich syndrome. Sequencing was performed on PBMCs from the stem cell graft donor, taken from the stem cell graft. The V call is TRBV5-1, the J call TRBJ2-1; D is perhaps TRBD1 (5 bases). CDR3 residues: CASTERQLYNEQFF. CDR3 nucleotides: TGCGCCAGCACAGAACGACAGCTTTACAATGAGCAGTTCTTC.